Listed here are 32 T cell receptor beta chains from one sample, sequenced in a study of blood T cells in healthy people across ages. Using a J-beta primer mix together with a sample-barcoded 5' primer, a second PCR was run for roughly 6 to 12 cycles. MiXCR, applied by TCRdb to the 5' RACE reads, yields one record per CDR3 protein. The table lists approximately 1.5 million distinct CDR3 sequences, around 35% of them singletons. Sequences were obtained from blood. The receptors here all came from a woman aged 25-40 years in good health.

The V call is TRBV10-3, the J call TRBJ1-1; the D gene is possibly TRBD1 (6 bases). V lost 10 bases, J lost 3 bases, and 15 bases lay in between. The CDR3 sequence is 13 residues long. Germline V CDR1 and CDR2: ENHRY, SYGVKD. The CDR3 protein is CASHRDSDTEAFF. Here the CDR3 DNA reads TGTGCCAGCCACAGGGATTCTGACACTGAAGCTTTCTTT.

This clonotype was found a few times. This chain links TRBV7-3 with TRBJ2-5; D remains unclear. Germline CDR1 is SGHTA and CDR2 is FQGTGA. This CDR3 has 15 residues. The germline V and J ends were trimmed by 0 bases and 5 bases, with 13 bases remaining between them. Here the CDR3 reads CASSLTSLASETQYF. For the CDR3, the DNA is TGTGCCAGCAGCTTAACGTCGTTGGCTTCGGAGACCCAGTACTTC.

In its sample, this clonotype was seen a few times. CDR3 nucleotides: TGCAGCGTTGACTCGGGGGGCGCCGGTCAGACCCAGTACTTC. Translating it yields CSVDSGGAGQTQYF. The V and J genes are TRBV29-1 and TRBJ2-5; maybe TRBD2 (7 bases). CDR3 length: 14 amino acids. CDR1 is SQVTM and CDR2 is ANQGSEA in the germline V gene. The V gene lost 3 bases and the J gene lost 6 bases, with 17 bases spanning the gap.

This clonotype was detected only once. The chain carries TRBV5-1 and TRBJ2-3; TRBD2 matches at 11 bases. The CDR3 extends over 20 amino acids. V shed 4 bases, J shed 2 bases, and the junction held 18 bases outside the gene matches. The V gene's germline CDR1 is SGHRS and CDR2 YFSETQ. CDR3 region: CASSDNPPGTSGSYTDTQYF. The CDR3 DNA follows: TGCGCCAGCAGCGATAACCCTCCCGGGACTAGCGGTTCCTACACAGATACGCAGTATTTT.

V usage is TRBV5-1 and J usage is TRBJ2-3, with a tentative D call TRBD2 (6 bases). The germline gives CDR1 SGHRS, CDR2 YFSETQ. The CDR3 extends over 15 amino acids. Trimming took off 2 bases at V and 6 bases at J, with 16 bases between the two ends. The chain's CDR3 is CASSFSGLNPDTQYF. CDR3 nucleotide sequence: TGCGCCAGCAGCTTTTCGGGACTTAACCCGGATACGCAGTATTTT.

This chain uses TRBV5-1 with TRBJ2-1, with unresolved D. Germline CDR1 is SGHRS and CDR2 is YFSETQ. The CDR3 spans 15 residues. Trimming removed 1 base at V and 2 bases at J, with 10 bases between. The CDR3 protein is CASSLSSAAYNEQFF. The CDR3 bases are TGCGCCAGCAGCTTGTCGAGCGCAGCCTACAATGAGCAGTTCTTC.

This clonotype was seen a handful of times. V usage is TRBV7-2 and J usage is TRBJ1-1; D unclear. The CDR3 has 14 amino acids. Germline CDR1 and CDR2: SGHTA and FQGNSA. Trimming removed 5 bases from V and 4 bases from J, with 14 bases in between. CDR3 DNA: TGTGCCAGCAGCCCTGAGGCCGGTGGCACTGAAGCTTTCTTT. Translating it yields CASSPEAGGTEAFF.

This clonotype occurred a few times. The chain has TRBV15 and TRBJ1-2, with TRBD1 as a possible D gene (5 bases). Trimming shortened V by 0 bases and J by 8 bases, and 10 bases separated the two germline ends. Germline V gene sequence: CDR1 LNHNV, CDR2 YYDKDF (reference sequence). The CDR3 has 13 residues. CDR3 in amino acids: CATSREAGGGYTF. The CDR3 DNA reads TGTGCCACCAGCAGAGAGGCGGGGGGAGGCTACACCTTC.

The chain has TRBV6-6 and TRBJ1-1, with TRBD1 matching over 8 bases. Trimming took 2 bases from V and 5 from J; bases not matched to a gene: 4. The CDR3 totals 14 residues. From germline, CDR1 is MNHNY and CDR2 SVGAGI (reference sequence). DNA for the CDR3: TGTGCCAGCAGTTACAACAGGGGGGGAACTGAAGCTTTCTTT. It translates to CASSYNRGGTEAFF.

In this sample, this clonotype turned up a few times. The chain carries TRBV4-2 and TRBJ1-1; D is unclear. V lost 5 bases, J lost 6 bases, and 16 bases lay in between. Germline V lookup: CDR1 LGHNA, CDR2 YNFKEQ. The CDR3 totals 14 residues. The CDR3 DNA reads as TGTGCCAGCAGCAAGGGCCCGGATTATCCTGAAGCTTTCTTT. It is translated as CASSKGPDYPEAFF.

V and J are TRBV24-1 and TRBJ2-3; 11 nucleotides align to TRBD1. V shed 1 base and J 2 bases; nucleotides not matched to a gene: 10. CDR3 size: 19 residues. CDR1 and CDR2 (germline): KGHDR, SFDVKD. The CDR3 loop reads CATSDFSAGTGGLTDTQYF. CDR3 DNA: TGTGCCACCAGTGATTTTTCTGCCGGGACAGGGGGGCTCACAGATACGCAGTATTTT.

Remarks on this clonotype: A read error may explain this, as a much larger clone is one base away. The chain joins TRBV24-1 to TRBJ2-5; 9 bases agree with TRBD1. This CDR3 contains 14 residues. The junction had 10 bases not matched to a gene; V was cut back by 4 bases and J by 11 bases. Germline-derived CDR1 and CDR2 are KGHDR and SFDVKD. This CDR3 reads CATSESDRGYEQYF. CDR3 sequence (DNA): TGTGCCACCAGTGAATCCGACAGGGGGTATGAGCAGTACTTC.

The chain recombines TRBV5-1 with TRBJ2-5, with TRBD2 identical over 11 bases. The last part of the DNA fits TRBJ2-7 better; the J call may be wrong. Germline V gene sequence: CDR1 SGHRS, CDR2 YFSETQ. This CDR3 region has 15 residues. The CDR3 here is CASSLGLAGGFEQYF. The DNA for the CDR3 is TGCGCCAGCAGCTTGGGTCTAGCGGGAGGTTTCGAGCAGTACTTC.

Comments on this clonotype: At one boundary the junction diverges from the germline segment, which might be a read error. The chain joins TRBV20-1 to TRBJ2-1; D gene uncertain. CDR3 size: 13 residues. The germline V gene has CDR1 DFQATT and CDR2 SNEGSKA (reference sequence). The CDR3 loop reads CSARARVRNEQFF. The CDR3 nucleotides read TGCAGTGCCAGAGCCCGAGTCCGGAATGAGCAGTTCTTC.

The J gene is TRBJ2-5, the V gene TRBV28; TRBD2 matches 14 bases. V lost 2 bases, J lost 5 bases, and 4 bases stayed unmatched. The germline V gene encodes CDR1 MDHEN and CDR2 SYDVKM. The CDR3 runs to 16 residues. The CDR3 DNA reads as TGTGCCAGCAGTTTACGACTAGCGGGAGGGCGTGAGACCCAGTACTTC. This gives the protein CASSLRLAGGRETQYF.

This rearrangement joins TRBV12-3 or TRBV12-4 to TRBJ2-3; 8 bases match TRBD2. CDR3 length: 15 residues. With 4 bases clipped from V and 3 bases from J, the junction kept 6 bases outside the gene matches. The CDR3 DNA reads TGTGCCAGCAGTTCGCGGACTAGCCAAACAGATACGCAGTATTTT. The encoded protein is CASSSRTSQTDTQYF.

In this sample, this clonotype turned up a few times. The chain recombines TRBV7-8 with TRBJ2-5, with 8 bases fitting TRBD2. With V trimmed by 7 bases and J by 12 bases, 10 bases remained unmatched. The length of the CDR3 is 12 residues. Germline V gene data show CDR1 as SGHVS and CDR2 as FQNEAQ. The CDR3 sequence is CASNTGGGREYF. As DNA, the CDR3 is TGTGCCAGCAACACCGGGGGGGGTCGGGAGTACTTC.

V is TRBV25-1 and J is TRBJ1-2; 9 bases line up with TRBD1. Per germline, CDR1 MGHDK and CDR2 SYGVNS. Trimming cost V 5 bases and J 7 bases; bases outside gene matches: 14. The CDR3 spans 16 residues. This CDR3 is CASSSLGGQGFGGYTF. DNA for the CDR3: TGTGCCAGCAGTTCGCTCGGGGGACAGGGCTTTGGTGGCTACACCTTC.

This clonotype showed up just a few times. The chain carries TRBV7-2 and TRBJ2-5; 8 bases map to TRBD2. The CDR3 consists of 15 residues. J gave up 5 bases and V 5 bases, and 10 bases lay outside the gene matches. Per germline, CDR1 SGHTA and CDR2 FQGNSA. As DNA, the CDR3 is TGTGCCAGCAGCCGTGGGACTAGAAAGGTTGAGACCCAGTACTTC. It is translated as CASSRGTRKVETQYF.

This chain joins TRBV25-1 and TRBJ2-3; TRBD2 matches 8 bases. The CDR3 contains 17 residues. V lost 1 base to trimming and J lost 0 bases; unmatched junction nucleotides: 6. CDR1 and CDR2 (germline): MGHDK, SYGVNS. CDR3 nucleotide sequence: TGTGCCAGCAGTGAATTGAAGCGGGGGCCCAGCACAGATACGCAGTATTTT. Protein product: CASSELKRGPSTDTQYF.

The chain combines TRBV20-1 with TRBJ1-6; D not resolved. Germline V lookup: CDR1 DFQATT, CDR2 SNEGSKA (reference sequence). V shed 7 bases and J shed 7 bases, with 11 bases lying between them. The CDR3 length is 12 residues. The CDR3 nucleotides are TGCAGTGGCAATGACGGAAATTCACCCCTCCACTTT. It is translated as CSGNDGNSPLHF.

V is TRBV9 and J is TRBJ2-7; no reliable D call. The germline V and J ends were trimmed by 2 bases and 0 bases, with 6 bases remaining between them. The CDR3 loop spans 13 amino acids. Germline CDR1 and CDR2: SGDLS and YYNGEE. In DNA form, the CDR3 reads TGTGCCAGCAGCGTCCAAGACTCCTACGAGCAGTACTTC. Protein sequence: CASSVQDSYEQYF.

This clonotype was observed a few times. This chain links TRBV20-1 with TRBJ2-5; 7 bases agree with TRBD1. The CDR3 loop spans 15 amino acids. Trimming took 1 base from V and 2 from J; bases not matched to a gene: 7. The germline V gene has CDR1 DFQATT and CDR2 SNEGSKA (reference sequence). The CDR3 sequence is CSARVWGQPQETQYF. The CDR3 nucleotides read TGCAGTGCTAGAGTTTGGGGACAGCCACAAGAGACCCAGTACTTC.

This clonotype was seen a handful of times. DNA for the CDR3: TGCGCCAGCAGCCAGTGGGACAGGGGTTCCGACGAGCAGTACTTC. Its protein product is CASSQWDRGSDEQYF. This chain connects TRBV5-1 to TRBJ2-7; 10 positions agree with TRBD1. Germline V CDR1 and CDR2: SGHRS, YFSETQ. The junction had 9 bases not matched to a gene; V was cut back by 4 bases and J by 5 bases. The CDR3 runs 15 residues.

With respect to this clonotype: One end of the junction is discordant with germline, which a read error may explain. The chain is built from TRBV7-9 and TRBJ2-1, with D possibly called TRBD1 or TRBD2 (6 bases each). Germline CDR1 SEHNR, CDR2 FQNEAQ (reference sequence). The CDR3 is made up of 13 amino acids. The CDR3 reads CASSLPGADEQVF. The CDR3 bases are TGTGCCAGCAGCTTACCGGGGGCAGATGAGCAGGTCTTC.

This chain links TRBV18 with TRBJ2-5, with D perhaps TRBD1 (5 bases). CDR3 size: 14 residues. Germline loops: CDR1 KGHSH, CDR2 LQKENI. The germline V and J ends were trimmed by 6 bases and 4 bases, with 15 bases remaining between them. CDR3 in DNA: TGTGCCAGCTCTCAGACAGCCAATAGAGAGACCCAGTACTTC. Its translation: CASSQTANRETQYF. Full variable domain (rest looked up from reference TRBV18 and TRBJ2-5): NAGVMQNPRHLVRRRGQEARLRCSPMKGHSHVYWYRQLPEEGLKFMVYLQKENIIDESGMPKERFSAEFPKEGPSILRIQQVVRGDSAAYFCASSQTANRETQYFGPGTRLLVL.

V is TRBV11-2 and J is TRBJ2-7, with 8 bases fitting TRBD2. CDR1 is SGHAT and CDR2 is FQNNGV in the germline V gene. Trimming cost V 0 bases and J 3 bases; bases outside gene matches: 10. This CDR3 is built from 17 residues. CDR3 nucleotides: TGTGCCAGCAGCTTAGAAGATCTGAGCGGGAGAATCTACGAGCAGTACTTC. Translation gives CASSLEDLSGRIYEQYF.

This chain joins TRBV5-1 and TRBJ1-1, with 8 bases fitting TRBD1. V lost 4 bases, J lost 7 bases, and 9 bases stayed unmatched. Per germline, CDR1 SGHRS and CDR2 YFSETQ. The CDR3 totals 14 residues. CDR3 sequence reads: CASSPGGMILEAFF. The DNA for the CDR3 is TGCGCCAGCAGCCCAGGGGGCATGATTCTTGAAGCTTTCTTT.

The V gene is TRBV15, the J gene TRBJ1-4; the match to TRBD1 covers 9 bases. Germline trimming cut 3 bases from V and 6 bases from J; bases unmatched to any gene: 5. Looked up from germline, CDR1 is LNHNV and CDR2 is YYDKDF (reference sequence). There are 15 residues in the CDR3. CDR3 DNA: TGTGCCACCAGCAGTAGGACAGGGGCTGATGAAAAACTGTTTTTT. It is translated as CATSSRTGADEKLFF. Full variable domain (missing parts from reference TRBV15 and TRBJ1-4): DAMVIQNPRYQVTQFGKPVTLSCSQTLNHNVMYWYQQKSSQAPKLLFHYYDKDFNNEADTPDNFQSRRPNTSFCFLDIRSPGLGDTAMYLCATSSRTGADEKLFFGSGTQLSVL.

The V and J genes are TRBV4-1 and TRBJ2-3, with 13 bases identical to TRBD2. V shed 4 bases and J 1 base; nucleotides not matched to a gene: 11. This CDR3 region has 19 residues. Germline loops: CDR1 MGHRA, CDR2 YSYEKL. CDR3 amino acids: CASSPMTSGGTPRTDTQYF. The CDR3 nucleotides read TGCGCCAGCAGCCCAATGACTAGCGGGGGGACCCCCCGCACAGATACGCAGTATTTT.

The chain links TRBV5-1 to TRBJ2-3, with 10 bases that match TRBD2. Germline V gene sequence: CDR1 SGHRS, CDR2 YFSETQ. Unmatched junction bases numbered 5, after V lost 7 bases and J lost 0 bases. The CDR3 consists of 15 residues. CDR3: CASHLAGGSTDTQYF. For the CDR3, the DNA is TGCGCCAGCCACTTAGCGGGGGGAAGCACAGATACGCAGTATTTT.

For this clonotype: The junction and the germline gene differ at one end; a read error may be behind it. The chain carries TRBV20-1 and TRBJ2-1; TRBD1 agrees at 12 bases. The CDR3 consists of 14 residues. The germline CDR1 and CDR2 sequences are DFQATT and SNEGSKA (reference sequence). The CDR3 DNA reads as TGCAGTGCTAGCGGGACAGGGGGCTACTATGAGCAGTTCTTC. Translation: CSASGTGGYYEQFF.